A selection of T cell receptor beta chains follows, all from one sample in a study of shared T cell receptors in the human thymus. Using immunoSEQ multiplex PCR, the repertoire was profiled, and TCRdb retains in-frame clones only, with some absent. The sample yields 630,000 or so clones, around 87% seen once. The sample was also reused in another study, on human thymus T cells.

The sequencing input was thymocytes. Every receptor here comes from a boy in the first two years of life with a congenital heart defect. The CDR3 runs from the conserved cysteine through the conserved F or W. D genes are given only for firm matches. The size field is filled for only some rows; it gives once, few, many or a size class.

length	V	D	J	size	DNA	CDR3
17	TRBV7-2	TRBD2	TRBJ2-7	.	TGTGCCAGCAGCGAACACACGCCCACGGGGGGGTCCCACGAGCAGTACTTC	CASSEHTPTGGSHEQYF
14	TRBV14	.	TRBJ2-2	.	TGTGCCAGCAGCCTCCGCGGAAACACCGGGGAGCTGTTTTTT	CASSLRGNTGELFF
15	TRBV5-6	TRBD1	TRBJ1-1	.	TGTGCCAGCAGCTTGAGAAGGGTTGTGACAGGGGATGCTTTCTTT	CASSLRRVVTGDAFF
19	TRBV28	.	TRBJ1-1	.	TGTGCCAGCAGTAAAAAGCCCTACAGGGCGCGAACCGTGCACACTGAAGCTTTCTTT	CASSKKPYRARTVHTEAFF
16	TRBV28	TRBD1	TRBJ2-7	.	TGTGCCAGCAGGGGCAGGGGGCCTGATTACTCCTACGAGCAGTACTTC	CASRGRGPDYSYEQYF
12	TRBV6-5	.	TRBJ1-5	.	TGTGCCAGCGCAGATAGCAATCAGCCCCAGCATTTT	CASADSNQPQHF
14	TRBV5-1	.	TRBJ2-7	.	TGCGCCAGCAGCTTGGTTGTGGGCAGCTACGAGCAGTACTTC	CASSLVVGSYEQYF
14	TRBV23-1	.	TRBJ1-4	.	TGCGCCAGCAGTCATAAGGCACTTTGGGCAAAACTGTTTTTT	CASSHKALWAKLFF
14	TRBV27	TRBD1	TRBJ2-7	few	TGTGCCAGCAGTCTCCGGACAGGGGGTTACGAGCAGTACTTC	CASSLRTGGYEQYF
14	TRBV5-1	TRBD1	TRBJ2-7	.	TGCGCCAGCAGCTTGGCGGACAGGGATTACGAGCAGTACTTC	CASSLADRDYEQYF
14	TRBV5-5	TRBD2	TRBJ2-5	.	TGTGCCAGCAGCTTCCGGACTAGCGGGGAGACCCAGTACTTC	CASSFRTSGETQYF
13	TRBV4-1	.	TRBJ2-3	.	TGCGCCAGCAGGGGTCAGGCTCTGGATACGCAGTATTTT	CASRGQALDTQYF
19	TRBV2	TRBD1	TRBJ1-2	.	TGTGCCAGCAGGAGGGAGGGAACCGGGACAGGGGACCCTAACTATGGCTACACCTTC	CASRREGTGTGDPNYGYTF
17	TRBV11-2	.	TRBJ2-7	.	TGTGCCAGCAGCTTAGATCTAAAGAGGATTAGCTCCTACGAGCAGTACTTC	CASSLDLKRISSYEQYF
13	TRBV2	.	TRBJ2-7	.	TGTGCCAGCAGTGCACATCTAGGCTACGAGCAGTACTTC	CASSAHLGYEQYF
15	TRBV2	.	TRBJ2-3	.	TGTGCCAGCAGTGAAGCGCGAGGGATCACAGATACGCAGTATTTT	CASSEARGITDTQYF
16	TRBV28	TRBD2	TRBJ2-5	.	TGTGCCAGCCACAGGATTCACGGGACTAGTCAAGAGACCCAGTACTTC	CASHRIHGTSQETQYF
15	TRBV10-3	TRBD1	TRBJ1-5	.	TGTGCCATCAGTGACCCCGGGACAGGGAATCAGCCCCAGCATTTT	CAISDPGTGNQPQHF
15	TRBV4-1	TRBD1	TRBJ1-2	.	TGCGCCAGCAGCCAAGCACAGGGGAAGCGCGCTGGCTACACCTTC	CASSQAQGKRAGYTF
15	TRBV7-2	TRBD2	TRBJ2-7	.	TGTGCCAGCAGCTTCGGGACTAGCGGGGGCTACGAGCAGTACTTC	CASSFGTSGGYEQYF
14	TRBV9	TRBD1	TRBJ1-4	.	TGTGCCAGCAGCCCACGACAGGGACCCGAAAAACTGTTTTTT	CASSPRQGPEKLFF
14	TRBV6-5	TRBD1	TRBJ2-7	.	TGTGCCAGCAGTTGGGACAGGGTGCACTACGAGCAGTACTTC	CASSWDRVHYEQYF
14	TRBV28	TRBD1	TRBJ1-1	.	TGTGCCAGCAGCAGTAACAGGGGCGTCGCTGAAGCTTTCTTT	CASSSNRGVAEAFF
19	TRBV19	TRBD1	TRBJ1-5	few	TGTGCCAGTAGTATTCGGGTACAGGGGGCGTTAGGTAGAAATCAGCCCCAGCATTTT	CASSIRVQGALGRNQPQHF
15	TRBV7-2	.	TRBJ2-5	.	TGTGCCAGCAGAAGGAGGGGTGGATCCCAAGAGACCCAGTACTTC	CASRRRGGSQETQYF
19	TRBV14	TRBD2	TRBJ2-7	.	TGTGCCAGCAGCCAGAGCCCGGGACAGGGGACTAGCGGGACGGTCGAGCAGTACTTC	CASSQSPGQGTSGTVEQYF
15	TRBV7-9	.	TRBJ2-7	.	TGTGCCAGCAGCTTACGGAGTCCAGGGTACTACGAGCAGTACTTC	CASSLRSPGYYEQYF
13	TRBV14	.	TRBJ2-2	.	TGTGCCAGCAGCCAACCGTACACCGGGGAGCTGTTTTTT	CASSQPYTGELFF
18	TRBV28	.	TRBJ1-1	.	TGTGCCAGCAGTTTTATGGGAAAAAAACAGGGTCTGGACACTGAAGCTTTCTTT	CASSFMGKKQGLDTEAFF
17	TRBV28	TRBD1	TRBJ1-2	.	TGTGCCAGCAGGCATTCGGGACAGGAGTTAGCTAACTATGGCTACACCTTC	CASRHSGQELANYGYTF
16	TRBV28	TRBD1	TRBJ2-7	.	TGTGCCAGCAGTCCTACCCGGGACAGGGGGCAACACGAGCAGTACTTC	CASSPTRDRGQHEQYF
16	TRBV19	.	TRBJ1-1	few	TGTGCCAGTAACTTAGTCGTCAACAGGGATGACACTGAAGCTTTCTTT	CASNLVVNRDDTEAFF
14	TRBV30	.	TRBJ1-1	.	TGTGCCTGGAGTGTGTGTAAGCCGAACACTGAAGCTTTCTTT	CAWSVCKPNTEAFF
14	TRBV6-5	TRBD2	TRBJ2-3	.	TGTGCCAGCAGTTACGGGGGGAGGGCAGATACGCAGTATTTT	CASSYGGRADTQYF
12	TRBV7-2	.	TRBJ2-7	.	TGTGCCAGCAGCCAACTAGGCGACGAGCAGTACTTC	CASSQLGDEQYF
15	TRBV7-9	.	TRBJ2-2	.	TGTGCCAGCAGCTTAGCAGCGAGCTCCACCGGGGAGCTGTTTTTT	CASSLAASSTGELFF
15	TRBV11-2	.	TRBJ2-7	once	TGTGCCAGCAGCTTATGGTGGGACACAGCCTACGAGCAGTACTTC	CASSLWWDTAYEQYF
15	TRBV5-1	.	TRBJ1-5	.	TGCGCCAGCAGTACCGAACCGACAGCGGGTCAGCCCCAGCATTTT	CASSTEPTAGQPQHF
16	TRBV12-5	TRBD2	TRBJ2-7	.	TGTGCTAGTGGTTTGGTCGTGGCACCGCCGGGGGGTGAGCAGTACTTC	CASGLVVAPPGGEQYF
16	TRBV27	TRBD2	TRBJ2-3	.	TGTGCCAGCAGTGCCCCCCTAGCGGGGTTCACAGATACGCAGTATTTT	CASSAPLAGFTDTQYF
19	TRBV4-3	TRBD1	TRBJ2-6	once	TGCGCCAGCAGCCAAGATCGTTGGACAGGGACCCCTGGGGCCAACGTCCTGACTTTC	CASSQDRWTGTPGANVLTF
16	TRBV5-1	TRBD2	TRBJ2-3	.	TGCGCCAGCATCGGTTCCGGGACTAGCGACTCCCATACGCAGTATTTT	CASIGSGTSDSHTQYF
20	TRBV14	TRBD1	TRBJ2-5	.	TGTGCCAGCAGCCAGTTGTCGGGGATAAAGGGGGCGCAGAACCAAGAGACCCAGTACTTC	CASSQLSGIKGAQNQETQYF
21	TRBV12-5	TRBD1	TRBJ2-1	.	TGTGCTAGTGGTTTGGTACGATGGGACAGGGGGAGTAACGTCGCCTACAATGAGCAGTTCTTC	CASGLVRWDRGSNVAYNEQFF
15	TRBV27	TRBD2	TRBJ2-1	.	TGTGCCAGCAGTTATAGCGGGACGCCTTACAATGAGCAGTTCTTC	CASSYSGTPYNEQFF
17	TRBV7-2	TRBD2	TRBJ2-7	.	TGTGCCAGCAGCACCCGGACTAGCGGGAGTGTGACTTACGAGCAGTACTTC	CASSTRTSGSVTYEQYF
14	TRBV5-5	.	TRBJ2-5	.	TGTGCCAGCAGGCGGGACAGATCTCAAGAGACCCAGTACTTC	CASRRDRSQETQYF
15	TRBV7-2	.	TRBJ1-6	.	TGTGCCAGCAGGAAAGGGGGCTCCTATAATTCACCCCTCCACTTT	CASRKGGSYNSPLHF
15	TRBV7-9	TRBD2	TRBJ2-5	few	TGTGCCAGCAGCTTATGCGGCGGGGGGCAAGAGACCCAGTACTTC	CASSLCGGGQETQYF